Following are 15 T cell receptor beta chains from one sample sequenced in a study of post-analysis software for immune sequencing data. Antigens of these TCRs are unknown. General study points: In patients, five or six TRBV segments were more frequent than in controls, with TRBV5-6, TRBV5-1 and TRBV20-1 among them.

Tagging with unique molecular identifiers was a feature of the TCR beta cDNA libraries. TCRdb analysed the PCR reads with MiXCR anew, one entry per CDR3 protein. This sample has around 710,000 distinct CDR3 sequences, with under 60% found just once. Sequencing was done on a sample of blood. These receptors came from a girl under 18 with multiple sclerosis.

The rearrangement links TRBV3-1 to TRBJ2-1; possible D gene TRBD2, 6 bases. Germline loops: CDR1 LGHDT, CDR2 YNNKEL (reference sequence). The CDR3 extends over 12 amino acids. V dropped 2 bases and J dropped 12 bases, with 11 bases sitting between them. For the CDR3, the DNA is TGTGCCAGCAGCCAATCAGCGGGTGTGCAGTTCTTC. It codes for CASSQSAGVQFF.

V and J are TRBV28 and TRBJ1-1, with D maybe TRBD1 (5 bases). Trimming pared 10 bases from V and 5 bases from J, leaving 17 bases between. In germline, CDR1 is MDHEN, CDR2 SYDVKM. The CDR3 loop spans 13 amino acids. The CDR3 spells CATWGSLSTEAFF. The CDR3 coding sequence is TGTGCCACGTGGGGCAGCCTCTCGACTGAAGCTTTCTTT.

The chain links TRBV28 to TRBJ2-3; 9 bases are shared with TRBD1. Germline-derived CDR1 and CDR2 are MDHEN and SYDVKM. The CDR3 totals 14 residues. The V and J ends lost 7 bases and 1 base, in that order; junction bases with no gene match: 3. The CDR3 here is CASKTGGGTDTQYF. Written as DNA, the CDR3 is TGTGCCAGCAAAACAGGGGGCGGCACAGATACGCAGTATTTT.

The rearrangement uses TRBV4-2 and TRBJ2-5, with TRBD2 matching over 7 bases. The DNA end is a closer match to TRBJ2-7, so the J assignment may be wrong. CDR3 length: 16 residues. CDR1 is LGHNA, CDR2 YNFKEQ, per germline. The CDR3 DNA sequence: TGTGCCAGCAGCCAAGGTCCGCCGGGACTACCCTACGAGCAGTACTTC. Protein: CASSQGPPGLPYEQYF.

This clonotype came up many times. The chain combines TRBV4-1 with TRBJ1-5; D remains unclear. Trimming cost V 3 bases and J 0 bases, with 15 bases left between them. CDR3 length equals 17 residues. CDR1 and CDR2 from the germline V gene are MGHRA and YSYEKL. In DNA, the CDR3 is TGCGCCAGCAGCCAGGAGCCCGGACGGAATAGCAATCAGCCCCAGCATTTT. Its translation is CASSQEPGRNSNQPQHF.

This sequence joins TRBV10-3 and TRBJ2-7, with 11 bases matching TRBD2. CDR1 ENHRY and CDR2 SYGVKD come from the germline V gene. Trimming removed 9 bases from V and 3 bases from J; junction bases left unmatched: 7. CDR3 size: 14 residues. CDR3: CAIALAGDFYEQYF. Here the CDR3 DNA reads TGTGCCATTGCACTAGCGGGAGACTTCTACGAGCAGTACTTC.

This clonotype has only a few counts. This chain connects TRBV24-1 to TRBJ2-3; D ambiguous. The V gene's germline CDR1 is KGHDR and CDR2 SFDVKD. The CDR3 is 18 amino acids. Trimming removed 4 bases from V and 1 base from J, with 20 bases in between. The CDR3 is CATSDRSAPRLGTDTQYF. The CDR3 coding sequence is TGTGCCACCAGTGACCGGTCGGCGCCAAGGTTGGGCACAGATACGCAGTATTTT.

This clonotype was detected a few times. The chain employs TRBV14 and TRBJ2-7; perhaps TRBD1 as D (5 bases). The V gene's germline CDR1 is SGHDN and CDR2 FVKESK. V was pared by 4 bases and J by 0 bases, with 13 bases between. The CDR3 extends over 15 amino acids. The CDR3 DNA reads as TGTGCCAGCAGCCCGCACAGGAGACCCTCCTACGAGCAGTACTTC. It specifies CASSPHRRPSYEQYF.

Worth noting for this clonotype: The junction and the germline gene differ at one end; a read error may be behind it. This CDR3 is CVSSESGGGEKLFF. The CDR3 nucleotides read TGTGTCAGCAGTGAGAGTGGTGGGGGTGAAAAACTGTTTTTT. This chain links TRBV25-1 with TRBJ1-4, with D possibly being TRBD1 (5 bases). CDR3 size: 14 residues. Germline V gene lookup returns CDR1 MGHDK and CDR2 SYGVNS.

The V gene is TRBV29-1, the J gene TRBJ2-5, with 8 bases that match TRBD2. The CDR3 consists of 14 residues. With V trimmed by 5 bases and J by 4 bases, 9 bases remained unmatched. Germline CDR1 reads SQVTM; CDR2 reads ANQGSEA. The CDR3 bases are TGCAGCGTTAACGGGAGGGCAGAACCAGAGACCCAGTACTTC. Its translation: CSVNGRAEPETQYF.

The V gene is TRBV11-1, the J gene TRBJ2-5, with TRBD1 matching over 8 bases. The germline gives CDR1 SGHAT, CDR2 FQDESV (reference sequence). After removal of 5 bases from V and 0 bases from J, the junction contained 2 bases not matched to a gene. The CDR3 runs 14 residues. The CDR3 DNA is TGTGCCAGCAGCGGGGACAGGTACCAAGAGACCCAGTACTTC. Protein sequence: CASSGDRYQETQYF. The variable domain in full, with the rest retrieved from reference TRBV11-1 and TRBJ2-5, is EAEVAQSPRYKITEKSQAVAFWCDPISGHATLYWYRQILGQGPELLVQFQDESVVDDSQLPKDRFSAERLKGVDSTLKIQPAELGDSAMYLCASSGDRYQETQYFGPGTRLLVL.

The chain is built from TRBV7-8 and TRBJ1-4, with unresolved D. From germline, CDR1 is SGHVS and CDR2 FQNEAQ. V gave up 5 bases and J gave up 7 bases, with 17 bases separating them. This CDR3 spans 15 amino acids. Here the CDR3 DNA reads TGTGCCAGCAGCCTTGCACTACAGACCGTTGAAAAACTGTTTTTT. This translates into CASSLALQTVEKLFF.

The V gene is TRBV29-1, the J gene TRBJ2-3; D is possibly TRBD2 (5 bases). V lost 8 bases and J 7 bases, leaving 22 bases between the germline ends. Germline assignment: CDR1 SQVTM and CDR2 ANQGSEA. The CDR3 runs to 14 residues. The CDR3, as DNA: TGCAGCCTTCAGATTAGCGCGAACTCTTATACGCAGTATTTT. Translated, it gives CSLQISANSYTQYF.

CDR3 sequence (DNA): TGTGCCAGCAGTTTCTCCGTCTGGGGCGAGCAGTACTTC. Its translation is CASSFSVWGEQYF. The V gene is TRBV28, the J gene TRBJ2-7; D is ambiguous. V gave up 3 bases and J gave up 6 bases, with 12 bases separating them. The germline V gene encodes CDR1 MDHEN and CDR2 SYDVKM. CDR3 length equals 13 residues.

The CDR3 spells CASSISLRERETQYF. CDR3 sequence (DNA): TGTGCCAGTAGTATTTCTCTCCGGGAGCGGGAGACCCAGTACTTC. This chain joins TRBV19 and TRBJ2-7, with D tentatively TRBD2 (6 bases). The J call may be faulty, since TRBJ2-5 better matches the DNA end. Per germline, CDR1 LNHDA and CDR2 SQIVND (reference sequence). The CDR3 runs to 15 residues.